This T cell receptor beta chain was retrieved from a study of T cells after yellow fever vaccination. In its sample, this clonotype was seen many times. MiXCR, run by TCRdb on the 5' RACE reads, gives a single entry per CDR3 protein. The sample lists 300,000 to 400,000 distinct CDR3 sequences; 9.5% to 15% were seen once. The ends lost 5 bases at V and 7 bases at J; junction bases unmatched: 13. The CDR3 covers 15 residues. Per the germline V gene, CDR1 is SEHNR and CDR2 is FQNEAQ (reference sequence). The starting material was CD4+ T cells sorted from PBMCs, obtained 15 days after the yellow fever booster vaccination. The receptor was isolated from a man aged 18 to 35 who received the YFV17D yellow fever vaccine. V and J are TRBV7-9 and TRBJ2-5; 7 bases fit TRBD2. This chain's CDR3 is CASSQPAGLGGTQYF. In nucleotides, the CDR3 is TGTGCCAGCAGCCAGCCAGCGGGGCTAGGCGGGACCCAGTACTTC.